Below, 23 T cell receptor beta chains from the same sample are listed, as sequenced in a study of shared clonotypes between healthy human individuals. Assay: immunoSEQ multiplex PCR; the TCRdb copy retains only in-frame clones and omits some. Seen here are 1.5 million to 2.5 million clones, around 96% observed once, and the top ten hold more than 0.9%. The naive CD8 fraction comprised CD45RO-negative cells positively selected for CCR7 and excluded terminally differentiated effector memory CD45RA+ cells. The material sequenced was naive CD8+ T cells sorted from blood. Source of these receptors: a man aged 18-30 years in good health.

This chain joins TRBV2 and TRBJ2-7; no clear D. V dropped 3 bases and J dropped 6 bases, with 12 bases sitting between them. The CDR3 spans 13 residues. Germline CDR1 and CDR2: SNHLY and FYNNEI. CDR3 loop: CASSDGPQGEQYF. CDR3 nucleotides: TGTGCCAGCAGTGACGGGCCCCAAGGCGAGCAGTACTTC.

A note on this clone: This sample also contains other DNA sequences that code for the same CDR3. The CDR3 DNA is TGTGCCAGCAGCTTAGATCCGGAGACCCAGTACTTC. As protein: CASSLDPETQYF. This rearrangement joins TRBV7-9 to TRBJ2-5, with D unclear. Per the germline V gene, CDR1 is SEHNR and CDR2 is FQNEAQ (reference sequence). The CDR3 runs to 12 residues. The ends were cut back, 1 base at V and 5 bases at J, with 5 bases in the middle.

The CDR3 nucleotides are TGTGCCAGCTCACTCACCCTCGGGACTAACCCCTACGAGCAGTACTTC. It translates to CASSLTLGTNPYEQYF. This chain links TRBV18 with TRBJ2-7; 7 positions match TRBD2. Germline V gene data show CDR1 as KGHSH and CDR2 as LQKENI. The trim removed 4 bases at V and 2 bases at J, leaving 11 bases unmatched. The CDR3 sequence is 16 residues long.

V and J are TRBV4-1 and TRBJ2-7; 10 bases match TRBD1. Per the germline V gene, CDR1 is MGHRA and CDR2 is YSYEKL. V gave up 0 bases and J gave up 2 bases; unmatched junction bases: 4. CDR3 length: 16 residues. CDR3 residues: CASSQETGTGAYEQYF. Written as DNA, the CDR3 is TGCGCCAGCAGCCAAGAGACCGGGACAGGGGCCTACGAGCAGTACTTC.

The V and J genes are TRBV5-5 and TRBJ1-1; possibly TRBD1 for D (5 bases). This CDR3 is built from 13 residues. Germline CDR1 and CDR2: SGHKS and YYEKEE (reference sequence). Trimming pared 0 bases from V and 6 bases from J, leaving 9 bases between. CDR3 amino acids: CASSLGGDPEAFF. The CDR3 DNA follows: TGTGCCAGCAGCTTGGGCGGGGACCCTGAAGCTTTCTTT.

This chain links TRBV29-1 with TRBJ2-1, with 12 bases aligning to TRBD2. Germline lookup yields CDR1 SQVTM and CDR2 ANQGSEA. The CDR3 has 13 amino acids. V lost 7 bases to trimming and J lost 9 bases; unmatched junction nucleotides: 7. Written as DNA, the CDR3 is TGCAGCGCCAGACTAGCGGGAGCCGCTGAGCAGTTCTTC. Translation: CSARLAGAAEQFF.

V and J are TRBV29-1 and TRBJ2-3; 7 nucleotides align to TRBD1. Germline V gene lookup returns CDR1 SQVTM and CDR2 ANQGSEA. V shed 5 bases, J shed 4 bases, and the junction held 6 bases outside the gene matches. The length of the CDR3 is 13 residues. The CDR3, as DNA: TGCAGCGTTCACCGGCAGGGGGCAGATACGCAGTATTTT. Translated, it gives CSVHRQGADTQYF.

The CDR3: CASSAPFEGGSTDTQYF. CDR3 in DNA: TGCGCCAGCAGCGCCCCCTTCGAGGGCGGTTCCACAGATACGCAGTATTTT. The genes are TRBV5-1 and TRBJ2-3; perhaps TRBD2 as D (5 bases). This CDR3 is 17 amino acids long. Germline V lookup: CDR1 SGHRS, CDR2 YFSETQ. V lost 4 bases and J lost 2, with 20 bases in between.

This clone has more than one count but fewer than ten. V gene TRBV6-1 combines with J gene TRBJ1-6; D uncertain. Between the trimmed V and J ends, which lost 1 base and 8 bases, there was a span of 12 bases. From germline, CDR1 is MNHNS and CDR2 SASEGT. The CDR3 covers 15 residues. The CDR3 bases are TGTGCCAGCAGTGAAGTTGGGCCGGCAGATTCACCCCTCCACTTT. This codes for CASSEVGPADSPLHF.

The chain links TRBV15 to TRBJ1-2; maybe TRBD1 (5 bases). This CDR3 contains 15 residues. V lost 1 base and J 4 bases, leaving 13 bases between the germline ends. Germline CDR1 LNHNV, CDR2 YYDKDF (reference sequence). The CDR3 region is CATSRALGQIYGYTF. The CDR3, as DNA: TGTGCCACCAGCAGAGCCCTGGGGCAGATCTATGGCTACACCTTC.

CDR3 in amino acids: CASSQAGDFRDEQYF. CDR3 DNA sequence: TGCGCCAGCAGCCAAGCGGGTGATTTCCGGGACGAGCAGTACTTC. The rearrangement uses TRBV4-1 and TRBJ2-7, with no clear D. The CDR3 runs to 15 residues. Germline V gene data show CDR1 as MGHRA and CDR2 as YSYEKL. With 1 base removed from V and 5 bases from J, the gap between germline ends came to 15 bases.

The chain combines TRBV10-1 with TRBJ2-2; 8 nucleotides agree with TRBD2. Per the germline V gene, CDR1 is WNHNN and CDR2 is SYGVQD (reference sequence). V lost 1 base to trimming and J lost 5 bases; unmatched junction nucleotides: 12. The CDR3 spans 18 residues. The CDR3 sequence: CASSELVLAGVRTGELFF. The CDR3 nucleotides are TGCGCCAGCAGTGAGTTGGTCCTAGCGGGCGTGAGGACCGGGGAGCTGTTTTTT.

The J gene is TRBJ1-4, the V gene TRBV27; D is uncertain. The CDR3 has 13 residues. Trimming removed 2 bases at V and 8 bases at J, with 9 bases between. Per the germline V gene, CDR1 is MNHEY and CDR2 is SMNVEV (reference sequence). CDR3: CASSLVPEEKLFF. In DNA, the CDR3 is TGTGCCAGCAGTTTAGTCCCCGAAGAAAAACTGTTTTTT.

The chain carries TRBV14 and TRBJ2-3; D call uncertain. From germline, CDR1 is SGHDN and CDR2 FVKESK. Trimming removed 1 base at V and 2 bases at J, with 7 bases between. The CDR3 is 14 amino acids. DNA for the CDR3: TGTGCCAGCAGCCAAGCCTGGAACACAGATACGCAGTATTTT. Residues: CASSQAWNTDTQYF.

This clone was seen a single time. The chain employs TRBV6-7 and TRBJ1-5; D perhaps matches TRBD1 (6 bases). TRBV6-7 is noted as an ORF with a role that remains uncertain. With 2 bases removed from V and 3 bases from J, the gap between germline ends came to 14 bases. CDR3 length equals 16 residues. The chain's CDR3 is CASSYNSGTNNQPQHF. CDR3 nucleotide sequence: TGTGCCAGCAGTTACAATTCTGGGACAAACAATCAGCCCCAGCATTTT.

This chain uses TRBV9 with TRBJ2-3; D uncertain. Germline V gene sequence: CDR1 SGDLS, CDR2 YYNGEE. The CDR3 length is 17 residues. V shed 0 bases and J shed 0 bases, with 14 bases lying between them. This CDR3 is CASSVANVSPSTDTQYF. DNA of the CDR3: TGTGCCAGCAGCGTAGCTAACGTTAGCCCTAGCACAGATACGCAGTATTTT.

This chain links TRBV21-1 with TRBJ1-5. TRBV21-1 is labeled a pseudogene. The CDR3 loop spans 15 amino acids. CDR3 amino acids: CASSKGGLPSGPQHF. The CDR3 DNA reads TGTGCCAGCAGCAAAGGTGGCCTCCCTAGTGGGCCCCAGCATTTT.

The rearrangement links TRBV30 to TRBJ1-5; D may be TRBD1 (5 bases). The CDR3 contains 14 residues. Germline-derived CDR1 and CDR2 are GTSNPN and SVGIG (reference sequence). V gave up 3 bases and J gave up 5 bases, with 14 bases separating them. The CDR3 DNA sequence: TGTGCCTGGAGGGCGGGCGAGGGGCATCAGCCCCAGCATTTT. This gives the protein CAWRAGEGHQPQHF.

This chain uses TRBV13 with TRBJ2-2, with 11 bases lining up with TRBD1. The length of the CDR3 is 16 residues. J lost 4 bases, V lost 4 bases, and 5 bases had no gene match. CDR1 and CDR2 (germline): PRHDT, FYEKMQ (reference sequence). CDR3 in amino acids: CASSSGQGAVTGELFF. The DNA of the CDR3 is TGTGCCAGCAGCTCCGGACAGGGGGCCGTCACCGGGGAGCTGTTTTTT.

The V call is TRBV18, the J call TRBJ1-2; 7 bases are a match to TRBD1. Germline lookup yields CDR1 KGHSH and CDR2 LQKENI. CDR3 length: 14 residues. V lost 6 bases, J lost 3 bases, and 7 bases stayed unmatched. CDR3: CASSNWDSDYGYTF. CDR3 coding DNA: TGTGCCAGCTCCAACTGGGACAGCGACTATGGCTACACCTTC.

CDR3: CASRDDGTGELFF. CDR3 sequence (DNA): TGTGCCAGCAGGGATGACGGCACCGGGGAGCTGTTTTTT. The chain recombines TRBV6-6 with TRBJ2-2; D is ambiguous. Trimming removed 6 bases at V and 4 bases at J, with 9 bases between. Germline V CDR1 and CDR2: MNHNY, SVGAGI (reference sequence). This CDR3 spans 13 amino acids.

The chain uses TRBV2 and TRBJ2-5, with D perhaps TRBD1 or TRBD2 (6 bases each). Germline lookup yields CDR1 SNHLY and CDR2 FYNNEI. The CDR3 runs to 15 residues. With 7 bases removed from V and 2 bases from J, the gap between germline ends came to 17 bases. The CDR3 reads CASTSGGSGQETQYF. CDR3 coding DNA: TGTGCCAGCACCTCCGGGGGCAGCGGACAAGAGACCCAGTACTTC.

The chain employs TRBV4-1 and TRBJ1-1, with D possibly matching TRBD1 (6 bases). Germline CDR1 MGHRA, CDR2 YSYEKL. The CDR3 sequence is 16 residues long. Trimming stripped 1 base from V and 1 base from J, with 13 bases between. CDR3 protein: CASSQVLTGQNTEAFF. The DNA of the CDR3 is TGCGCCAGCAGCCAAGTTCTTACAGGGCAGAACACTGAAGCTTTCTTT.